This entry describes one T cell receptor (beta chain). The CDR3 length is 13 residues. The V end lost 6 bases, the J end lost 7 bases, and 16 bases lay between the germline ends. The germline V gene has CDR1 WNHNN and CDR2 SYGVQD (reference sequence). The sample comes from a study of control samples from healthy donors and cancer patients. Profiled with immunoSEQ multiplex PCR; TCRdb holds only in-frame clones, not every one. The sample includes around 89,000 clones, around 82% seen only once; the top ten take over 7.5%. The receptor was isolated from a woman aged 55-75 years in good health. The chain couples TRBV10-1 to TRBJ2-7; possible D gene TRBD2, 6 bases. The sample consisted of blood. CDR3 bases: TGCGCCAGCAGAGCGGGTCCGACAAGAGAGCAGTACTTC. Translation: CASRAGPTREQYF.